The 10 T cell receptor beta chains below all came from one sample that was sequenced in a study of shared clonotypes between healthy human individuals. The method was immunoSEQ multiplex PCR; TCRdb's version includes in-frame clones alone and lacks a portion of them. The sample holds about 480,000 clones, 79% seen once. The sequencing sample was made of PBMCs. The receptors shown here come from a woman aged 40 to 50 in good health. Some clones in this sample may be carry-over from other donors' samples.

The V and J genes are TRBV19 and TRBJ1-5, with a possible D match to TRBD1 (5 bases). The CDR3 totals 14 residues. Trimming stripped 6 bases from V and 2 bases from J, with 11 bases between. Germline-derived CDR1 and CDR2 are LNHDA and SQIVND (reference sequence). As DNA, the CDR3 is TGTGCCAGTAGCCAAGGGGTAGGCAATCAGCCCCAGCATTTT. It translates to CASSQGVGNQPQHF. The whole variable domain, remainder taken from reference TRBV19 and TRBJ1-5, is DGGITQSPKYLFRKEGQNVTLSCEQNLNHDAMYWYRQDPGQGLRLIYYSQIVNDFQKGDIAEGYSVSREKKESFPLTVTSAQKNPTAFYLCASSQGVGNQPQHFGDGTRLSIL.

The chain has TRBV29-1 and TRBJ2-3; 11 bases match TRBD1. The CDR3 length is 13 residues. After removal of 7 bases from V and 4 bases from J, the junction contained 4 bases not matched to a gene. CDR1 and CDR2 from the germline V gene are SQVTM and ANQGSEA. CDR3 bases: TGCAGCGCGCTGGGACAGGGGGCAGATACGCAGTATTTT. Translated: CSALGQGADTQYF.

This rearrangement joins TRBV5-1 to TRBJ2-5, with 10 bases lining up with TRBD2. The junction had 12 bases not matched to a gene; V was cut back by 5 bases and J by 5 bases. The CDR3 length is 16 residues. Germline values: CDR1 SGHRS, CDR2 YFSETQ. The CDR3 DNA follows: TGCGCCAGCAGAGCCGGGACTAGCGCGCCAGGCGAGACCCAGTACTTC. It encodes CASRAGTSAPGETQYF.

CDR3 coding DNA: TGTGCCAGCAGTTTCCGGGAGGGGGGGTACGAGCAGTACTTC. It encodes CASSFREGGYEQYF. This chain links TRBV27 with TRBJ2-7, with 8 bases matching TRBD2. CDR1 is MNHEY, CDR2 SMNVEV, per germline (reference sequence). This CDR3 is 14 amino acids long. After removal of 3 bases from V and 4 bases from J, the junction contained 5 bases not matched to a gene.

The chain couples TRBV19 to TRBJ2-5, with 10 nucleotides matching TRBD2. The ends lost 4 bases at V and 1 base at J; junction bases unmatched: 0. The CDR3 extends over 14 amino acids. Germline V CDR1 and CDR2: LNHDA, SQIVND (reference sequence). The CDR3 region is CASSTSGSQETQYF. CDR3 nucleotides: TGTGCCAGTAGTACTAGCGGGAGCCAAGAGACCCAGTACTTC.

This clone appeared a few times. Other DNA sequences in the sample encode the same CDR3. The rearrangement uses TRBV7-2 and TRBJ2-2, with D tentatively TRBD2 (5 bases). Trimming pared 2 bases from V and 1 base from J, leaving 5 bases between. The CDR3 sequence is 14 residues long. Per the germline V gene, CDR1 is SGHTA and CDR2 is FQGNSA. CDR3 amino acids: CASSLRGNTGELFF. The CDR3 region has the DNA TGTGCCAGCAGCTTACGGGGGAACACCGGGGAGCTGTTTTTT.

CDR3 DNA: TGTGCCAGCAGTAATACGGCTTCTGGCTACACCTTC. Protein sequence: CASSNTASGYTF. The V call is TRBV27, the J call TRBJ1-2; D not resolved. The V end was cut by 5 bases, the J end by 7 bases, with 11 bases between. This CDR3 is 12 amino acids long. Germline CDR1 MNHEY, CDR2 SMNVEV (reference sequence).

The chain has TRBV28 and TRBJ2-7; D gene unclear. Germline values: CDR1 MDHEN, CDR2 SYDVKM. CDR3 length: 15 amino acids. V was shortened by 6 bases and J by 3 bases, with 18 bases between the two germline ends. CDR3 coding DNA: TGTGCCAGCAGGCTGTCGCTGGCAAGCCGCTACGAGCAGTACTTC. This translates into CASRLSLASRYEQYF.

This sequence joins TRBV5-1 and TRBJ2-7; D ambiguous. Germline values: CDR1 SGHRS, CDR2 YFSETQ. Trimming cost V 1 base and J 2 bases, with 7 bases left between them. The CDR3 covers 13 residues. CDR3 sequence (DNA): TGCGCCAGCAGCTTGCTGGGGACCTACGAGCAGTACTTC. Translation gives CASSLLGTYEQYF.

The J gene is TRBJ2-5, the V gene TRBV18; 7 bases map to TRBD1. Germline loops: CDR1 KGHSH, CDR2 LQKENI. The CDR3 contains 19 residues. Germline trimming cut 1 base from V and 0 bases from J; bases unmatched to any gene: 14. CDR3 loop: CASSPRRSVRDRHQETQYF. CDR3 nucleotide sequence: TGTGCCAGCTCACCACGTAGGTCGGTAAGGGACAGACACCAAGAGACCCAGTACTTC. The full variable domain, its missing parts supplied by reference TRBV18 and TRBJ2-5, is NAGVMQNPRHLVRRRGQEARLRCSPMKGHSHVYWYRQLPEEGLKFMVYLQKENIIDESGMPKERFSAEFPKEGPSILRIQQVVRGDSAAYFCASSPRRSVRDRHQETQYFGPGTRLLVL.